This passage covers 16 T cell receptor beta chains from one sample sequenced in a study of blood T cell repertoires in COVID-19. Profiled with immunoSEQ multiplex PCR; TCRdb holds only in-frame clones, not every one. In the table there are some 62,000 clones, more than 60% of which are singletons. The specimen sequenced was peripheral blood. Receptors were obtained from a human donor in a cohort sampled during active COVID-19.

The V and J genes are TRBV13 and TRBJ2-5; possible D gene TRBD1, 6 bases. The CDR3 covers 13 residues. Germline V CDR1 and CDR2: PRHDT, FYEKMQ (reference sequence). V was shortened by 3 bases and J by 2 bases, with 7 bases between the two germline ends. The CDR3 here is CASSLDSQETQYF. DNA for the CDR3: TGTGCCAGCAGCTTGGACAGTCAAGAGACCCAGTACTTC.

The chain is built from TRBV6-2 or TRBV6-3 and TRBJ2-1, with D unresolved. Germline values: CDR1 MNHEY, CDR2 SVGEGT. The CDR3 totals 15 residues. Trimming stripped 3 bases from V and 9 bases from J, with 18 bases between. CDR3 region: CASSYSYVASSEQFF. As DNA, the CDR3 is TGTGCCAGCAGTTATAGTTACGTAGCTTCCAGTGAGCAGTTCTTC.

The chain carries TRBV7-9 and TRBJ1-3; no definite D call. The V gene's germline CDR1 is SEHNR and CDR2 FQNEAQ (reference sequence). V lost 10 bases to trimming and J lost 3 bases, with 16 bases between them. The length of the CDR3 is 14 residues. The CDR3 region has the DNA TGTGCCACCTCCCCCACAATTGGTGGAAACACCATATATTTT. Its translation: CATSPTIGGNTIYF.

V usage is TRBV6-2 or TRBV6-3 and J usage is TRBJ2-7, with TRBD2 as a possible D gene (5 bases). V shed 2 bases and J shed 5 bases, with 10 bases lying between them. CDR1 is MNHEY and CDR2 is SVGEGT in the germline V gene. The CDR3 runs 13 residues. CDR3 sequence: CASSYQTIDEQYF. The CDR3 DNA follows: TGTGCCAGCAGTTACCAGACTATTGACGAGCAGTACTTC.

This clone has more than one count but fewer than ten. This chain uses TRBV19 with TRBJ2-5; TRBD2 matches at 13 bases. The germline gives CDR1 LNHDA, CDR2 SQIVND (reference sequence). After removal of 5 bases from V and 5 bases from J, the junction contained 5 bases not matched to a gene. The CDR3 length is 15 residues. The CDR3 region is CASSATSGGFETQYF. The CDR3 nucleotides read TGTGCCAGTAGTGCGACTAGCGGGGGGTTTGAGACCCAGTACTTC.

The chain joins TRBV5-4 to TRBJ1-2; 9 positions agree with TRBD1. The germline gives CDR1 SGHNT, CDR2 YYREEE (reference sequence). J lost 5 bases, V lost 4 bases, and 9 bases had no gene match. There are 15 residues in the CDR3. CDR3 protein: CASSQPGQGFYGYTF. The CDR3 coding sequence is TGTGCCAGCAGCCAGCCGGGACAGGGTTTTTATGGCTACACCTTC.

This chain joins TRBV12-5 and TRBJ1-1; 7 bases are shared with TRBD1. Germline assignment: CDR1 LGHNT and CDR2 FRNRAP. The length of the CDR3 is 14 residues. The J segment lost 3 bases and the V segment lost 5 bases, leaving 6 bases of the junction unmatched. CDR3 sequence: CASGTRQGDTEAFF. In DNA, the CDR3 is TGTGCTAGTGGTACTCGACAGGGAGACACTGAAGCTTTCTTT.

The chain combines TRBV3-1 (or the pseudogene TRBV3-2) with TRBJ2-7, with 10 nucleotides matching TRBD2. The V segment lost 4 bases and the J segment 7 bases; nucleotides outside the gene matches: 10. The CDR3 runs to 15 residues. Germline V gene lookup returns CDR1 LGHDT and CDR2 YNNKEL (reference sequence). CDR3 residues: CASSPPSGGAREQYF. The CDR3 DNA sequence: TGTGCCAGCAGCCCCCCCAGCGGGGGGGCTCGGGAGCAGTACTTC.

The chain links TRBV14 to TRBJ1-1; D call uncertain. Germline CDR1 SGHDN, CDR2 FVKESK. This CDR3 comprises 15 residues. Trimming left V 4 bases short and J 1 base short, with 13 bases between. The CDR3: CASSPSGGRNTEAFF. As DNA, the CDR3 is TGTGCCAGCAGCCCGTCCGGCGGGAGGAACACTGAAGCTTTCTTT.

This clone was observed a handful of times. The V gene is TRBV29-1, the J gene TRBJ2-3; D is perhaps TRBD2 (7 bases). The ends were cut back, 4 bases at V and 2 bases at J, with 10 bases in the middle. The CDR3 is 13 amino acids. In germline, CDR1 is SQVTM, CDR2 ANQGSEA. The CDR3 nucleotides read TGCAGCGTTGGGGGGGGCCCCACAGATACGCAGTATTTT. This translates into CSVGGGPTDTQYF.

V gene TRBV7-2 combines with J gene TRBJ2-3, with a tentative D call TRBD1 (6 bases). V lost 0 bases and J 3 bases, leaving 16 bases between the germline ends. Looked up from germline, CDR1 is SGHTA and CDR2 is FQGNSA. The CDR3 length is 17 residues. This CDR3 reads CASSLASSGGGTDTQYF. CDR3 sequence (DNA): TGTGCCAGCAGCTTAGCGAGTTCTGGGGGCGGGACAGATACGCAGTATTTT.

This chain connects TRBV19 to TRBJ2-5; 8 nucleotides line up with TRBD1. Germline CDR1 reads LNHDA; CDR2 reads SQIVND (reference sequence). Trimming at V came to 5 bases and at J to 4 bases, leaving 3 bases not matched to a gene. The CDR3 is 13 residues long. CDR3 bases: TGTGCCAGTAGTGACAGGGGCCGAGAGACCCAGTACTTC. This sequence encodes CASSDRGRETQYF.

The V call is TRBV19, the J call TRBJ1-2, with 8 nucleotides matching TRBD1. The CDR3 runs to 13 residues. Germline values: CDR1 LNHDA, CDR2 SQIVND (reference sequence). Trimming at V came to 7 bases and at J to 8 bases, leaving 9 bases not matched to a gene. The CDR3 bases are TGTGCCAGTACCATCCAGGGGGCGCGGGGCTACACCTTC. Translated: CASTIQGARGYTF.

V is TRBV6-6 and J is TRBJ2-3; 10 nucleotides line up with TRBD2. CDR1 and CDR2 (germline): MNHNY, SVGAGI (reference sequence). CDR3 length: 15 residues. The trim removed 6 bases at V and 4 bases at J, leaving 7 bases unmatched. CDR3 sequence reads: CASRSSSGGADTQYF. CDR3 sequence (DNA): TGTGCCAGCAGATCTTCTAGCGGGGGCGCAGATACGCAGTATTTT.

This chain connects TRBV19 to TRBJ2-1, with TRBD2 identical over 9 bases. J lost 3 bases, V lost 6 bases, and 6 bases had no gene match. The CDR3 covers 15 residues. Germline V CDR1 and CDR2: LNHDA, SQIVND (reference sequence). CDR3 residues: CASSRLAVNYNEQFF. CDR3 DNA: TGTGCCAGTAGCCGACTAGCGGTGAACTACAATGAGCAGTTCTTC.

The CDR3 DNA is TGTGCCAGGAGAGCGGGGGAGATGGAGACCCAGTACTTC. Translation: CARRAGEMETQYF. The rearrangement links TRBV2 to TRBJ2-5; 8 bases align to TRBD2. This CDR3 spans 13 amino acids. Germline V gene data show CDR1 as SNHLY and CDR2 as FYNNEI. V dropped 9 bases and J dropped 5; count of bases not matched to a gene: 8.